The 8 T cell receptor beta chains below were found in one sample sequenced in a study of beta chain features in type 1 diabetes. Reverse transcribing all isolated RNA meant expressed TCRB transcripts were sequenced. TCRdb's copy holds only in-frame clones and misses some; the assay was immunoSEQ multiplex PCR. This sample has around 320,000 clones, with approximately 15% found just once. The sequencing input was central memory CD4+ T cells from blood. The source is a man younger than 40 in good health.

The chain has TRBV5-6 and TRBJ2-3, with 7 nucleotides matching TRBD2. Germline values: CDR1 SGHDT, CDR2 YYEEEE. The CDR3 is 14 amino acids. The J segment lost 6 bases and the V segment lost 4 bases, leaving 8 bases of the junction unmatched. CDR3 DNA sequence: TGTGCCAGCAGCCCCCTCAGGCGGGAGGATACGCAGTATTTT. It codes for CASSPLRREDTQYF. Full variable domain (outside the CDR3, taken from reference TRBV5-6 and TRBJ2-3): DAGVTQSPTHLIKTRGQQVTLRCSPKSGHDTVSWYQQALGQGPQFIFQYYEEEERQRGNFPDRFSGHQFPNYSSELNVNALLLGDSALYLCASSPLRREDTQYFGPGTRLTVL.

As to this clone: Additional DNA sequences in this sample encode the identical CDR3. The rearrangement joins TRBV5-1 to TRBJ1-6; 8 bases line up with TRBD1. The germline V gene has CDR1 SGHRS and CDR2 YFSETQ. The V and J ends lost 4 bases and 10 bases, in that order; junction bases with no gene match: 7. CDR3 length equals 14 residues. CDR3 in amino acids: CASSPGQGKSPLHF. CDR3 nucleotide sequence: TGCGCCAGCAGCCCAGGACAGGGAAAATCACCCCTCCACTTT.

This clone was observed at least ten times. The chain carries TRBV9 and TRBJ2-6; the D is unclear. The CDR3 spans 15 residues. From germline, CDR1 is SGDLS and CDR2 YYNGEE. V shed 4 bases and J shed 4 bases, with 12 bases lying between them. In DNA form, the CDR3 reads TGTGCCAGCAGCCAGCGCGGCCAGGGGGCCAACGTCCTGACTTTC. It codes for CASSQRGQGANVLTF. Drawing the rest from reference TRBV9 and TRBJ2-6, the complete variable domain is DSGVTQTPKHLITATGQRVTLRCSPRSGDLSVYWYQQSLDQGLQFLIQYYNGEERAKGNILERFSAQQFPDLHSELNLSSLELGDSALYFCASSQRGQGANVLTFGAGSRLTVL.

The V gene is TRBV30, the J gene TRBJ1-5; D is possibly TRBD1 (5 bases). Germline-derived CDR1 and CDR2 are GTSNPN and SVGIG (reference sequence). The CDR3 is 14 residues long. Deletions cut 5 bases from V and 0 bases from J, with 11 bases between. As DNA, the CDR3 is TGTGCCTGGTACGGGGACGGTAGCAATCAGCCCCAGCATTTT. Translated, it gives CAWYGDGSNQPQHF. Full variable domain (remainder filled in from reference TRBV30 and TRBJ1-5): SQTIHQWPATLVQPVGSPLSLECTVEGTSNPNLYWYRQAAGRGLQLLFYSVGIGQISSEVPQNLSASRPQDRQFILSSKKLLLSDSGFYLCAWYGDGSNQPQHFGDGTRLSIL.

This clone has more than one count but fewer than ten. The CDR3 DNA reads TGTGCCAGCAGCCCTCAAGAGACCCAGTACTTC. This gives the protein CASSPQETQYF. The chain carries TRBV7-6 and TRBJ2-5; D remains ambiguous. Trimming took 5 bases from V and 2 from J, leaving 3 bases between them. Germline CDR1 SGHVS, CDR2 FNYEAQ. The CDR3 length is 11 residues. The whole variable domain, remainder taken from reference TRBV7-6 and TRBJ2-5, is GAGVSQSPRYKVTKRGQDVALRCDPISGHVSLYWYRQALGQGPEFLTYFNYEAQQDKSGLPNDRFSAERPEGSISTLTIQRTEQRDSAMYRCASSPQETQYFGPGTRLLVL.

This clone was detected only a few times. The V and J genes are TRBV4-1 and TRBJ1-2; D is perhaps TRBD1 (5 bases). Trimming took off 1 base at V and 2 bases at J, with 5 bases between the two ends. This CDR3 contains 13 residues. CDR1 is MGHRA, CDR2 YSYEKL, per germline. The CDR3 coding sequence is TGCGCCAGCAGCCAAGGGGGGAACTATGGCTACACCTTC. It codes for CASSQGGNYGYTF.

The J gene is TRBJ1-1, the V gene TRBV11-2; D is unresolved. The V end lost 2 bases, the J end lost 1 base, and 5 bases lay between the germline ends. The CDR3 loop spans 13 amino acids. Germline CDR1 SGHAT, CDR2 FQNNGV. The CDR3 nucleotides are TGTGCCAGCAGCTTAATGAGGAACACTGAAGCTTTCTTT. Amino acid sequence: CASSLMRNTEAFF.

This clone was counted between two and nine times. The chain employs TRBV4-1 and TRBJ2-5, with D tentatively TRBD2 (5 bases). The CDR3 is 14 residues long. Germline CDR1 MGHRA, CDR2 YSYEKL. V lost 0 bases and J 9 bases, leaving 14 bases between the germline ends. DNA of the CDR3: TGCGCCAGCAGCCAAGATCAAAGACTCGGGGCCCAGTACTTC. Amino acid sequence: CASSQDQRLGAQYF.